This T cell receptor (beta chain) was observed in a study of T cells in Graves' hyperthyroidism and ophthalmopathy. General study points: Model predictions of ophthalmopathy came a median approximately 6.2 months before onset.

The germline gives CDR1 SGHRS, CDR2 YFSETQ. With V trimmed by 4 bases and J by 4 bases, 14 bases remained unmatched. This CDR3 is 17 amino acids long. About this clonotype: Its antigen is unknown.

The CDR3 regions of TCR beta were amplified from RNA transcripts. TCR CDR3 underwent first-round RT-PCR with the HTBI primer set. TCRdb re-called the multiplex PCR reads with MiXCR, one entry per CDR3 protein. The sample consists of 300,000 to 400,000 distinct CDR3 sequences, approximately 15% of them appearing once. Clinical symptoms, serum thyroxine and TRAb, thyroid ultrasound and orbital computed tomography were used for the diagnoses. The specimen sequenced was blood. The chain recombines TRBV5-1 with TRBJ2-1; 7 bases fit TRBD2. This TCR was recovered from a woman aged 30 to 39 with Graves' ophthalmopathy. The CDR3 reads CASSTPEEAGQYNEQFF. The CDR3 DNA reads as TGCGCCAGCAGCACCCCTGAGGAAGCGGGGCAGTACAATGAGCAGTTCTTC.